A selection of T cell receptor beta chains follows, all from one sample in a study of T cell repertoires in cytomegalovirus infection. In TCRdb, the reads were re-called with MiXCR into one record per CDR3 protein. The sample holds about 360,000 distinct CDR3 sequences, 18% seen once. Material for sequencing was PBMCs. The receptor source for this set is a human donor in good health (CMV status not recorded). Some clones in this sample may be carry-over from other donors' samples. The CDR3 runs from the conserved cysteine through the conserved F or W. A D gene is named only where the DNA matches it firmly. Clone size, where shown, is once, few, many, or a class for clones that have expanded.

j_call v_call clone_size d_call cdr3_nt cdr3_aa
TRBJ2-2 TRBV12-3/TRBV12-4 many TRBD2 TGTGCCAGCAGTAGGGGAGCGGGGGGAGACACCGGGGAGCTGTTTTTT CASSRGAGGDTGELFF
TRBJ2-1 TRBV5-4 NA TRBD2 TGTGCCTCTGGAGTAGCGGGAACGGGTAATGAGCAGTTCTTC CASGVAGTGNEQFF
TRBJ1-2 TRBV20-1 NA TRBD1 TGCAGTGCTAGCCTCAGGGGGCGAGACTATGGCTACACCTTC CSASLRGRDYGYTF
TRBJ2-3 TRBV7-6 many NA TGTGCCAGCAGCTTAGGAGGGTCAGATACGCAGTATTTT CASSLGGSDTQYF
TRBJ1-5 TRBV7-2 many NA TGTGCCAGCAGCTTATCGAGCGGCCCTCAGCCCCAGCATTTT CASSLSSGPQPQHF
TRBJ2-6 TRBV7-6 many NA TGTGCCAGCAGCCAAGGGGACAAGCCCGGGGCGGCAGGGGCCAACGTCCTGACTTTC CASSQGDKPGAAGANVLTF
TRBJ2-7 TRBV4-1 few NA TGCGCCAGCAGCCAAGTAGGGGGCTACGAGCAGTACTTC CASSQVGGYEQYF
TRBJ1-5 TRBV7-2 many NA TGTGCCAGCAGCTTAATAATCGGCGATGGGCCCCAGCATTTT CASSLIIGDGPQHF
TRBJ2-1 TRBV7-2 NA TRBD2 TGTGCCAGCAGCTTACTAGTTGTGCTAGCGGGAGGTGATGAGCAGTTCTTC CASSLLVVLAGGDEQFF
TRBJ2-5 TRBV7-2 many TRBD2 TGTGCCAGCAGTCAAATGGGGGAGCGGGGAGAGACCCAGTACTTC CASSQMGERGETQYF
TRBJ1-3 TRBV7-8 many NA TGTGCCAGCAACCGGGGGGGTCCTGGAAACACCATATATTTT CASNRGGPGNTIYF
TRBJ1-6 TRBV12-5 few NA TGTGCTAGTGCGGACGGTCTTAATTCACCCCTCCACTTT CASADGLNSPLHF
TRBJ1-5 TRBV7-9 few TRBD1 TGTGCCAGCAGCTTAGGAGGGACAGGGGTTGGCAATCAGCCCCAGCATTTT CASSLGGTGVGNQPQHF
TRBJ2-7 TRBV2 few TRBD2 TGTGCCAGCAGTAAACTAGCGGGAGCCTACGAGCAGTACTTC CASSKLAGAYEQYF
TRBJ1-1 TRBV12-3/TRBV12-4 few NA TGTGCCAGCAGTGGGAGTGGGGGGCCGGACACTGAAGCTTTCTTT CASSGSGGPDTEAFF
TRBJ1-3 TRBV7-2 many NA TGTGCCAGCAGCCAGAGCTCTGGAAACACCATATATTTT CASSQSSGNTIYF
TRBJ2-5 TRBV7-8 NA TRBD1 TGTGCCAGCAGCCTCCGGGACAGGGGGGCCCTCGGGGAGACCCAGTACTTC CASSLRDRGALGETQYF
TRBJ2-3 TRBV7-2 many TRBD2 TGTGCCAGCAGCTACTATAGCGGGACCACAGATACGCAGTATTTT CASSYYSGTTDTQYF
TRBJ2-1 TRBV7-2 many TRBD1 TGTGCCAGCAGCTTCCACAGGGGGCTGGTGACCTACAATGAGCAGTTCTTC CASSFHRGLVTYNEQFF
TRBJ2-5 TRBV6-1 NA TRBD2 TGTGCCAGCAGTGTCCGGGCGGGGGTCCAAGAGACCCAGTACTTC CASSVRAGVQETQYF
TRBJ2-1 TRBV27 few NA TGTGCCAGCAGTTATTTGGCGGGATGGAATGAGCAGTTCTTC CASSYLAGWNEQFF
TRBJ2-7 TRBV5-5 many NA TGTGCCAGCAGCTTGACCGAGTTCTCTGGCTCCTACGAGCAGTACTTC CASSLTEFSGSYEQYF
TRBJ2-2 TRBV7-2 few NA TGTGCCAGCACCCTGAGAGGGGACACCGGGGAGCTGTTTTTT CASTLRGDTGELFF
TRBJ1-1 TRBV6-1 few NA TGTGCCAGCAGTCAGGGTGGGTGGACCTGGAACACTGAAGCTTTCTTT CASSQGGWTWNTEAFF
TRBJ2-5 TRBV6-2/TRBV6-3 many TRBD2 TGTGCCAGCAGTCTAGCGGGAGCCGGTGAGACCCAGTACTTC CASSLAGAGETQYF
TRBJ2-3 TRBV7-2 few NA TGTGCCAGCAGCTTAGGTTCGCTAGCAAGCACAGATACGCAGTATTTT CASSLGSLASTDTQYF
TRBJ2-5 TRBV20-1 NA TRBD1 TGCAGTGCAAATCCAGGGGGCCGGGAGACCCAGTACTTC CSANPGGRETQYF
TRBJ2-3 TRBV3-1 NA TRBD2 TGTGCCAGCAGCCAAGTTGGGACTAGCGGGGCGCAGTATTTT CASSQVGTSGAQYF
TRBJ1-5 TRBV12-5 NA NA TGTGCTAGTGGTCTCCGGGGGGGTCAGCCCCAGCATTTT CASGLRGGQPQHF
TRBJ1-1 TRBV7-2 many NA TGTGCCAGCATGACGATAACAGGATACACTGAAGCTTTCTTT CASMTITGYTEAFF
TRBJ2-1 TRBV29-1 few NA TGCAGCGTTGAACTAGGGAACAATGAGCAGTTCTTC CSVELGNNEQFF
TRBJ1-2 TRBV12-3/TRBV12-4 few NA TGTGCCAGCAGTTTTAGTTCTGTACGATCTCTTGGCTACACCTTC CASSFSSVRSLGYTF
TRBJ2-3 TRBV5-5 few NA TGTGCCAGCAGCTTGGGGGGTAGCCCCGCGGCAGATACGCAGTATTTT CASSLGGSPAADTQYF
TRBJ1-2 TRBV5-1 NA NA TGCGCCAGCAGCTGGGAAGGTAACGATGGCTACACCTTC CASSWEGNDGYTF
TRBJ2-1 TRBV6-1 many TRBD1 TGTGCCAGCAGTCGGACAGGGGGCTGGCAGTTCTTC CASSRTGGWQFF
TRBJ2-7 TRBV20-1 NA NA TGCAGTGCTACAGCGGAAAGCTCCTACGAGCAGTACTTC CSATAESSYEQYF
TRBJ2-7 TRBV5-6 NA NA TGTGCCAGCAGCAAGATAGGGTTTTGGAACGAGCAGTACTTC CASSKIGFWNEQYF
TRBJ2-1 TRBV5-4 few NA TGTGCCAGCAGCCAATCCGGGGGCCGCATGAATGAGCAGTTCTTC CASSQSGGRMNEQFF
TRBJ1-5 TRBV6-5 few TRBD1 TGTGCCAGCAGTTACTCAGGGACAGGGGGTCAGCCCCAGCATTTT CASSYSGTGGQPQHF
TRBJ1-1 TRBV6-6 few NA TGTGCCAGCAGTTACTCTGCGTTTGCTGAGGGCACTGAAGCTTTCTTT CASSYSAFAEGTEAFF
TRBJ2-7 TRBV7-2 few TRBD2 TGTGCCAGCAGCTTAAGTTCTAGCGGACACTACGAGCAGTACTTC CASSLSSSGHYEQYF
TRBJ2-7 TRBV6-2/TRBV6-3 NA TRBD1 TGTGCCAGCAGTTACTCCATCGTTCGGGGACAGGGTCCCTCCTACGAGCAGTACTTC CASSYSIVRGQGPSYEQYF
TRBJ1-2 TRBV27 NA NA TGTGCCAGCAGTTTATCCCCTCCGTGCGGCTACACCTTC CASSLSPPCGYTF
TRBJ1-4 TRBV27 NA NA TGTGCCAGCGGGCAGGAGAATAATGAAAAACTGTTTTTT CASGQENNEKLFF
TRBJ1-3 TRBV7-2 many NA TGTGCCAGCAGCTTAGTCGGGGCTGGAAACACCATATATTTT CASSLVGAGNTIYF
TRBJ2-3 TRBV20-1 few TRBD2 TGCAGTGCTACAGCCCTTCGGAGCGGGAGGCCAGATTCCCAGATTACGCAGTATTTT CSATALRSGRPDSQITQYF
TRBJ2-3 TRBV19 NA NA TGTGCCAGTAGTATGGGAGTCACAGATACGCAGTATTTT CASSMGVTDTQYF
TRBJ1-2 TRBV2 NA TRBD1 TGTGCCAGCAGAGATGGACAGGCGACGCTCCATGTCCATGGCTACACCTTC CASRDGQATLHVHGYTF
TRBJ2-5 TRBV7-2 many NA TGTGCCAGCAGCTTAGAGTTTCGCGGTGAAGAGACCCAGTACTTC CASSLEFRGEETQYF
TRBJ2-1 TRBV7-2 many TRBD2 TGTGCCAGCAGCTTAGCGGGAGGGACCTACAATGAGCAGTTCTTC CASSLAGGTYNEQFF
TRBJ1-4 TRBV4-2 many TRBD1 TGTGCCAGCAGCCAAGTGGGACAGGGGAATGAAAAACTGTTTTTT CASSQVGQGNEKLFF